This entry lists 12 T cell receptor beta chains sequenced from one sample in a study of lymphopenia after photon versus proton radiotherapy (dated by TCRdb to the late 2010s). The method behind the library was the immunoSEQ multiplex PCR assay. Here the immuneACCESS table is served through TCRdb, limited to in-frame sequences with V and J called. Missing clones are a known gap in these copies; in checked studies unresolved V genes cover under half, and the rest lacks a known reason. The sample table holds around 150,000 clones, of which approximately 86% were seen once. The ten top clones hold about 4.3% of the sample. The sequences come from peripheral blood, collected from a patient treated with photon-based radiotherapy. These receptors originate from a man aged 50-60 years with gastric cancer.

The genes are TRBV7-9 and TRBJ1-2; possible D gene TRBD1, 6 bases. This CDR3 has 15 residues. Germline V gives CDR1 SEHNR, CDR2 FQNEAQ (reference sequence). The ends were cut back, 5 bases at V and 3 bases at J, with 16 bases in the middle. The CDR3 loop is CASSVSGDFDYGYTF. In nucleotides, the CDR3 is TGTGCCAGCAGCGTCTCAGGGGATTTTGACTATGGCTACACCTTC.

The chain is built from TRBV5-8 and TRBJ2-2; the D gene is possibly TRBD2 (5 bases). The CDR3 contains 14 residues. From germline, CDR1 is SGHTS and CDR2 YDEGEE. V gave up 1 base and J gave up 6 bases, with 10 bases separating them. The CDR3: CASSLSLASGELFF. In DNA form, the CDR3 reads TGTGCCAGCAGCTTGTCTCTAGCATCCGGGGAGCTGTTTTTT.

This chain connects TRBV10-3 to TRBJ2-7; TRBD1 matches 10 bases. The CDR3 has 13 amino acids. CDR1 is ENHRY and CDR2 is SYGVKD in the germline V gene. With 4 bases clipped from V and 7 bases from J, the junction kept 4 bases outside the gene matches. CDR3 residues: CAISVDRGDEQYF. In nucleotides, the CDR3 is TGTGCCATCAGTGTGGACAGGGGGGATGAGCAGTACTTC.

The chain has TRBV6-5 and TRBJ1-5, with D tentatively TRBD1 (5 bases). The CDR3 runs to 13 residues. Trimming took off 4 bases at V and 2 bases at J, with 6 bases between the two ends. The V gene's germline CDR1 is MNHEY and CDR2 SVGAGI. The CDR3 region has the DNA TGTGCCAGCAGTTCCAGGGGCAATCAGCCCCAGCATTTT. Translating gives CASSSRGNQPQHF.

The V gene is TRBV6-1, the J gene TRBJ1-4; 8 bases map to TRBD1. Trimming removed 6 bases from V and 8 bases from J; junction bases left unmatched: 5. CDR3 length: 13 residues. The germline CDR1 and CDR2 sequences are MNHNS and SASEGT. The chain's CDR3 is CASRIDRGEKLFF. The CDR3, as DNA: TGTGCCAGCAGGATCGACAGGGGCGAAAAACTGTTTTTT.

This chain joins TRBV19 and TRBJ1-1; 7 nucleotides match TRBD1. The germline gives CDR1 LNHDA, CDR2 SQIVND (reference sequence). The V segment lost 7 bases and the J segment 4 bases; nucleotides outside the gene matches: 15. This CDR3 contains 16 residues. This CDR3 reads CASKAPGGRGRTEAFF. The CDR3 DNA follows: TGTGCCAGTAAAGCCCCGGGGGGGAGGGGGCGCACTGAAGCTTTCTTT.

V and J are TRBV18 and TRBJ1-1; 7 nucleotides match TRBD1. The V gene's germline CDR1 is KGHSH and CDR2 LQKENI. V gave up 7 bases and J gave up 1 base; unmatched junction bases: 3. The CDR3 has 13 residues. CDR3 loop: CASLTGENTEAFF. The CDR3, as DNA: TGTGCCAGCTTAACAGGGGAGAACACTGAAGCTTTCTTT.

The chain is built from TRBV2 and TRBJ1-1; the match to TRBD1 covers 7 bases. The CDR3 totals 13 residues. In germline, CDR1 is SNHLY, CDR2 FYNNEI. With V trimmed by 6 bases and J by 8 bases, 9 bases remained unmatched. The CDR3 DNA reads TGTGCCAGCAGCGATAGGACAGGCGCCGAAGCTTTCTTT. Encoded protein: CASSDRTGAEAFF.

This clone has a handful of counts. The chain has TRBV7-7 and TRBJ2-7; 9 bases agree with TRBD1. Germline loops: CDR1 SSHAT, CDR2 FNYEAQ (reference sequence). This CDR3 has 16 amino acids. The trim removed 5 bases at V and 5 bases at J, leaving 13 bases unmatched. Here the CDR3 DNA reads TGTGCCAGCAGCCCCGCCGGGACAGGGAGGCGGAACGAGCAGTACTTC. Translation gives CASSPAGTGRRNEQYF. The complete variable domain, with remaining parts taken from reference TRBV7-7 and TRBJ2-7, reads GAGVSQSPRYKVTKRGQDVTLRCDPISSHATLYWYQQALGQGPEFLTYFNYEAQPDKSGLPSDRFSAERPEGSISTLTIQRTEQRDSAMYRCASSPAGTGRRNEQYFGPGTRLTVT.

V and J are TRBV4-2 and TRBJ2-1, with 8 bases fitting TRBD2. The CDR3 contains 15 residues. Trimming removed 1 base from V and 7 bases from J; junction bases left unmatched: 6. Germline V gives CDR1 LGHNA, CDR2 YNFKEQ. CDR3 protein: CASSQVGTSPNEQFF. The CDR3 bases are TGTGCCAGCAGCCAAGTCGGGACTAGTCCTAATGAGCAGTTCTTC.

The rearrangement joins TRBV29-1 to TRBJ1-2; TRBD1 is a possible D gene (6 bases). Germline V gene data show CDR1 as SQVTM and CDR2 as ANQGSEA. This CDR3 is 13 amino acids long. Trimming stripped 1 base from V and 8 bases from J, with 14 bases between. CDR3 amino acids: CSVEGFRGGGYTF. In DNA form, the CDR3 reads TGCAGCGTTGAAGGTTTCAGGGGAGGAGGCTACACCTTC.

The V gene is TRBV6-1, the J gene TRBJ2-3; tentatively, D is TRBD1 (6 bases). Trimming stripped 4 bases from V and 3 bases from J, with 11 bases between. There are 14 residues in the CDR3. The germline V gene has CDR1 MNHNS and CDR2 SASEGT. This CDR3 is CASSAQGTTDTQYF. The CDR3 DNA is TGTGCCAGCAGTGCCCAAGGGACAACAGATACGCAGTATTTT.